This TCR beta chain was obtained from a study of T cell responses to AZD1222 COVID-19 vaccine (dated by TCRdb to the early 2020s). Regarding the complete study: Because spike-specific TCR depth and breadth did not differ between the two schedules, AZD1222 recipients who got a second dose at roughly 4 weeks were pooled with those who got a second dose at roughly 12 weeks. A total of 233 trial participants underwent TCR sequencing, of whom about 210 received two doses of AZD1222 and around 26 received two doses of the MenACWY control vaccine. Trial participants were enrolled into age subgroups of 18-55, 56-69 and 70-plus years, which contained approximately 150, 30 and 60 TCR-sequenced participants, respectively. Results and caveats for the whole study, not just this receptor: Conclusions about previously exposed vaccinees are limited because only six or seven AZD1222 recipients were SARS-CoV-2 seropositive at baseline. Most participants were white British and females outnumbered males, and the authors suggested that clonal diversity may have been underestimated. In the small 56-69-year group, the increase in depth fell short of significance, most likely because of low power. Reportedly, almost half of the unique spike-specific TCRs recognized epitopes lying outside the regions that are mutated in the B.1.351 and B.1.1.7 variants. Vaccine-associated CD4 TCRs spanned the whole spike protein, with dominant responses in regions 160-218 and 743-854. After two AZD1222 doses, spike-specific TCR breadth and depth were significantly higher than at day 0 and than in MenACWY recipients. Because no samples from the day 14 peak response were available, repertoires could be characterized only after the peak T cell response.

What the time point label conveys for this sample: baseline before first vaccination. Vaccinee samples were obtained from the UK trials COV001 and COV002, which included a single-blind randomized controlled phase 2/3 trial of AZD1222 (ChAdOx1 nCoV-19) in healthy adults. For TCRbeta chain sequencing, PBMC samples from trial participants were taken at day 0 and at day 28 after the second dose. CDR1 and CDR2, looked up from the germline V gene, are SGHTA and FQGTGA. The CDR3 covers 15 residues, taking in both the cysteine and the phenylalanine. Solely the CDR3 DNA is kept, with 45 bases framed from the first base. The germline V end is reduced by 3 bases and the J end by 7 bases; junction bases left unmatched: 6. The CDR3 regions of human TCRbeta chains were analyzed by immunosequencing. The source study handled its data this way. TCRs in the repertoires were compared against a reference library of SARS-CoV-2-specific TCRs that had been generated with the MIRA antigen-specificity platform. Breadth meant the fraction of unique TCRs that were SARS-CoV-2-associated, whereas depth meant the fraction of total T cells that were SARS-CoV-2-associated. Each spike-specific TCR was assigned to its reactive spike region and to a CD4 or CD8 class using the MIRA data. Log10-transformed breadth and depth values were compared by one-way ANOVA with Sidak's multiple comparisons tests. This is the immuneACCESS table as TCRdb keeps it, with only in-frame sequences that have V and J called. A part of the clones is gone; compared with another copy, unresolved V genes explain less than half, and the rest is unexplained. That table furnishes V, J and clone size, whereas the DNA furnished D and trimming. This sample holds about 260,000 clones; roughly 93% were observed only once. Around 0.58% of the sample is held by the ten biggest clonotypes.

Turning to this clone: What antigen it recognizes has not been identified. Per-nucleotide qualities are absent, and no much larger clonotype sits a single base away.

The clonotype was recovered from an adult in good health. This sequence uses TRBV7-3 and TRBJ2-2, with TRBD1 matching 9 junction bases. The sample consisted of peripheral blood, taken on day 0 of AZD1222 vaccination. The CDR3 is CASSFTGGSGGELFF. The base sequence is TGTGCCAGCAGCTTCACAGGGGGCTCGGGCGGGGAGCTGTTTTTT.